The present T cell receptor beta chain was sequenced within a study of CD8 T cells in Susac syndrome. Study overall: Treatment at blood withdrawal was none, corticosteroids, or intravenous immunoglobulin alone in Susac syndrome patients.

TCR beta sequences were obtained from blood CD8+ and CD4+ T cells. TEMRA cells were enriched by FACS, while CD8+ and CD4+ T cells were obtained through a negative isolation that was performed magnetically. Trimming stripped 4 bases from V and 4 bases from J, with 11 bases between. The CDR3 loop spans 14 amino acids. Germline CDR1 and CDR2: SGHRS and YFSETQ. Random hexamers were used to reverse transcribe an amount of about 0.45 to 1 ug RNA. An immunoSEQ multiplex PCR amplified TCR beta CDR3 over 54 Vbeta and 13 Jbeta. TCRdb analysed the immunoSEQ multiplex PCR reads with MiXCR anew, one entry per CDR3 protein. Of under 95,000 distinct CDR3 sequences in the sample, 85% to 95% were seen once.

The chain uses TRBV5-1 and TRBJ2-2, with D maybe TRBD1 (6 bases). The source is a human donor with Susac syndrome. Sequencing input: CD4+ T cells from PBMCs. The CDR3, as DNA: TGCGCCAGCAGCCTGGGACACCCCACCGGGGAGCTGTTTTTT. Protein sequence: CASSLGHPTGELFF. Full variable domain (rest looked up from reference TRBV5-1 and TRBJ2-2): KAGVTQTPRYLIKTRGQQVTLSCSPISGHRSVSWYQQTPGQGLQFLFEYFSETQRNKGNFPGRFSGRQFSNSRSEMNVSTLELGDSALYLCASSLGHPTGELFFGEGSRLTVL.